This paragraph covers one TCR beta chain sequence. The CDR3 contains 15 residues. From germline, CDR1 is SGHAT and CDR2 FQNNGV. V lost 2 bases and J 2 bases, leaving 11 bases between the germline ends. The sample comes from a study of OX40 agonist ivuxolimab in advanced cancers. Data came from immunoSEQ multiplex PCR; TCRdb stores just in-frame clones and leaves some out. The table lists about 46,000 clones, 65% to 85% of them singletons, with more than 1.5% in the top ten. The V and J genes are TRBV11-2 and TRBJ2-3; no clear D. This TCR came from an adult with an advanced solid tumor such as melanoma, head and neck, liver or kidney cancer. The sequenced sample was CD4+ or CD8+ T cells sorted from blood, obtained in a trial of the OX40 agonist ivuxolimab. The CDR3 DNA follows: TGTGCCAGCAGCTTATTTGGATTCGACACAGATACGCAGTATTTT. Encoded protein: CASSLFGFDTDTQYF.